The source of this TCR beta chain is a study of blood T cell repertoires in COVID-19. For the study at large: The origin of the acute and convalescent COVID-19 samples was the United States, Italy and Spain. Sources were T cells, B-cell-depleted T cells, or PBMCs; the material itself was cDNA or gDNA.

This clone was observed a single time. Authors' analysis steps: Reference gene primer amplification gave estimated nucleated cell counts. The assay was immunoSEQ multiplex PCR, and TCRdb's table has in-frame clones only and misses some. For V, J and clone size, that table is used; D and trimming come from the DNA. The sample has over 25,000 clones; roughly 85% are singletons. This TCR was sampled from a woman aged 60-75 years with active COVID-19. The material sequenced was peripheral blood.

The chain's CDR3 is CASSSGGQGFYNSPLHF. Written as DNA, the CDR3 is TGTGCCAGCAGTTCGGGTGGACAGGGTTTTTATAATTCACCCCTCCACTTT. The genes are TRBV28 and TRBJ1-6, with 8 positions matching TRBD1. The V and J ends lost 4 bases and 4 bases, in that order; junction bases with no gene match: 9. This CDR3 region has 17 residues. Germline V gene sequence: CDR1 MDHEN, CDR2 SYDVKM.